These 16 T cell receptor beta chains came from one sample sequenced in a study of radiation and T cells in renal cell carcinoma. This sample's time point: blood 2 weeks post-SBRT. Sample treatment: 15 Gy SBRT to primary tumor, nephrectomy 4 weeks later. Sequenced by immunoSEQ multiplex PCR; TCRdb stores in-frame clones only, minus some. The sample contains tens of thousands of clones, 80% of which appear only once. Sequenced here: blood, sampled from a patient whose treatment included radiotherapy and nephrectomy. These receptors were collected from a woman in her seventies with renal cell carcinoma.

This clone ranks as medium-sized. The chain carries TRBV4-1 and TRBJ2-3; D remains unclear. The germline CDR1 and CDR2 sequences are MGHRA and YSYEKL. The CDR3 has 15 residues. The germline V and J ends were trimmed by 0 bases and 2 bases, with 9 bases remaining between them. CDR3 loop: CASSQDDAITDTQYF. CDR3 coding DNA: TGCGCCAGCAGCCAAGATGACGCAATCACAGATACGCAGTATTTT.

This sequence joins TRBV4-2 and TRBJ2-3; D possibly uses TRBD1 or TRBD2 (6 bases each). The CDR3 contains 15 residues. Germline CDR1 and CDR2: LGHNA and YNFKEQ. The germline V and J ends were trimmed by 0 bases and 6 bases, with 13 bases remaining between them. CDR3 in DNA: TGTGCCAGCAGCCAAGAACCCTCGGGGGCCGATACGCAGTATTTT. This codes for CASSQEPSGADTQYF.

As DNA, the CDR3 is TGTGCCAGCTCACCGGGCCTAGCCAATGAGCAGTTCTTC. It translates to CASSPGLANEQFF. The V and J genes are TRBV18 and TRBJ2-1, with a possible D match to TRBD2 (5 bases). V was cut by 3 bases and J by 6 bases, with 9 bases left in between. The CDR3 totals 13 residues. CDR1 is KGHSH and CDR2 is LQKENI in the germline V gene.

The V gene is TRBV11-2, the J gene TRBJ1-1; tentatively, D is TRBD1 (5 bases). This CDR3 is 13 amino acids long. V was shortened by 6 bases and J by 0 bases, with 8 bases between the two germline ends. CDR1 SGHAT and CDR2 FQNNGV come from the germline V gene. CDR3 coding DNA: TGTGCCAGCAGGGGGGATCTGAACACTGAAGCTTTCTTT. Translation gives CASRGDLNTEAFF.

A few counts support this clone. This chain links TRBV30 with TRBJ2-6; 8 bases line up with TRBD2. The ends lost 5 bases at V and 3 bases at J; junction bases unmatched: 18. This CDR3 has 19 amino acids. Looked up from germline, CDR1 is GTSNPN and CDR2 is SVGIG (reference sequence). As DNA, the CDR3 is TGTGCCTGGGTGCCCCCATGGGGTGCGGGAGGAGGTGGGGCCAACGTCCTGACTTTC. Protein: CAWVPPWGAGGGGANVLTF.

DNA for the CDR3: TGCGCCAGCAGTCTCGGTGGTGGCGGGGGATACAATGAGCAGTTCTTC. Its translation is CASSLGGGGGYNEQFF. V gene TRBV10-1 combines with J gene TRBJ2-1; TRBD2 matches 7 bases. Germline V gene data show CDR1 as WNHNN and CDR2 as SYGVQD (reference sequence). With V trimmed by 5 bases and J by 4 bases, 11 bases remained unmatched. The CDR3 length is 16 residues.

The chain carries TRBV7-2 and TRBJ2-3; 7 nucleotides align to TRBD2. Per the germline V gene, CDR1 is SGHTA and CDR2 is FQGNSA. This CDR3 spans 15 amino acids. V was clipped by 5 bases and J by 5 bases; unmatched bases: 10. The CDR3 sequence: CASSVTGGMEDTQYF. CDR3 bases: TGTGCCAGCAGCGTGACGGGAGGAATGGAAGATACGCAGTATTTT.

CDR3 region: CASSLSAGGPRGTDTQYF. CDR3 bases: TGCGCCAGCAGCCTATCTGCGGGAGGGCCTAGAGGCACAGATACGCAGTATTTT. The chain recombines TRBV4-1 with TRBJ2-3; the match to TRBD2 covers 9 bases. The V and J ends lost 4 bases and 1 base, in that order; junction bases with no gene match: 12. Germline loops: CDR1 MGHRA, CDR2 YSYEKL. CDR3 length: 18 residues.

This clone showed up just a few times. The chain uses TRBV9 and TRBJ2-1; 8 bases align to TRBD2. Germline trimming cut 0 bases from V and 0 bases from J; bases unmatched to any gene: 11. The CDR3 spans 19 residues. CDR1 and CDR2 from the germline V gene are SGDLS and YYNGEE. In nucleotides, the CDR3 is TGTGCCAGCAGCGTAGGGGGACTAGGATTCTCTCGCTCCTACAATGAGCAGTTCTTC. Translating gives CASSVGGLGFSRSYNEQFF.

V usage is TRBV29-1 and J usage is TRBJ2-5, with 10 bases aligning to TRBD2. Germline V gene data show CDR1 as SQVTM and CDR2 as ANQGSEA. V was clipped by 3 bases and J by 2 bases; unmatched bases: 3. The CDR3 totals 14 residues. In DNA form, the CDR3 reads TGCAGCGTTGAGACACTAGCGGGACAAGAGACCCAGTACTTC. Residues: CSVETLAGQETQYF. The complete variable domain, with remaining parts taken from reference TRBV29-1 and TRBJ2-5, reads SAVISQKPSRDICQRGTSLTIQCQVDSQVTMMFWYRQQPGQSLTLIATANQGSEATYESGFVIDKFPISRPNLTFSTLTVSNMSPEDSSIYLCSVETLAGQETQYFGPGTRLLVL.

This chain joins TRBV5-6 and TRBJ2-3; TRBD2 aligns across 10 bases. CDR1 and CDR2 (germline): SGHDT, YYEEEE. The CDR3 spans 16 residues. Unmatched junction bases numbered 8, after V lost 4 bases and J lost 3 bases. The CDR3 DNA sequence: TGTGCCAGCAGCAGAGGGCCGGGACTAGCGACAGATACGCAGTATTTT. Its translation: CASSRGPGLATDTQYF.

This clone was counted a single time. The genes are TRBV13 and TRBJ2-5, with TRBD2 as a possible D gene (6 bases). The CDR3 has 17 amino acids. V was trimmed by 5 bases and J by 2 bases, leaving 21 bases between them. Germline V lookup: CDR1 PRHDT, CDR2 FYEKMQ (reference sequence). CDR3 region: CASSPTAEGGEQETQYF. CDR3 sequence (DNA): TGTGCCAGCAGCCCGACTGCTGAGGGCGGGGAACAAGAGACCCAGTACTTC.

V gene TRBV7-9 combines with J gene TRBJ2-1, with 8 bases that match TRBD2. Germline loops: CDR1 SEHNR, CDR2 FQNEAQ (reference sequence). The CDR3 has 16 residues. Unmatched junction bases numbered 11, after V lost 5 bases and J lost 5 bases. The CDR3 DNA reads as TGTGCCAGCAGCGGACGGACTAGCTTTAGCAACAATGAGCAGTTCTTC. The encoded protein is CASSGRTSFSNNEQFF.

This clone was detected a few times. This chain links TRBV2 with TRBJ2-5; TRBD2 matches 12 bases. The CDR3 contains 15 residues. With V trimmed by 6 bases and J by 5 bases, 7 bases remained unmatched. The V gene's germline CDR1 is SNHLY and CDR2 FYNNEI. This CDR3 is CASRLAGGPFETQYF. For the CDR3, the DNA is TGTGCCAGCAGACTAGCGGGGGGCCCCTTCGAGACCCAGTACTTC.

The genes are TRBV9 and TRBJ2-5; D possibly corresponds to TRBD2 (6 bases). The CDR3 runs 15 residues. Germline CDR1 and CDR2: SGDLS and YYNGEE. Between the trimmed V and J ends, which lost 0 bases and 2 bases, there was a span of 11 bases. CDR3 residues: CASSVVGGDQETQYF. The CDR3 nucleotides read TGTGCCAGCAGCGTAGTTGGAGGGGATCAAGAGACCCAGTACTTC.

The rearrangement joins TRBV12-1 to TRBJ2-5; TRBD2 is the table's D call and was not checked against the DNA. TRBV12-1 counts as a pseudogene. The CDR3 covers 12 residues. The CDR3 sequence: CASPREEETQYF. The CDR3 DNA is TGTGCCTCCCCTCGGGAGGAGGAGACCCAGTACTTC.